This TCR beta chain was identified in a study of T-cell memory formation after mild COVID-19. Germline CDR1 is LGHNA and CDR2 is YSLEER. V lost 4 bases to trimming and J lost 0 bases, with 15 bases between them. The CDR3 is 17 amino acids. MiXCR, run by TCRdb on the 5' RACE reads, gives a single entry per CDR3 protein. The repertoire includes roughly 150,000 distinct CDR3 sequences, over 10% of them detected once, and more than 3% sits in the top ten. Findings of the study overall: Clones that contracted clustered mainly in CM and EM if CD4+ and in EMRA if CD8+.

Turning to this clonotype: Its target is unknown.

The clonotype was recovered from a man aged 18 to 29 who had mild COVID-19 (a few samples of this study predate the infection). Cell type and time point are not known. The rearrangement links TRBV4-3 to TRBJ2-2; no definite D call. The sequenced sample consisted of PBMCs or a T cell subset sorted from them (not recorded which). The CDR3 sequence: CASSRDITDSNTGELFF. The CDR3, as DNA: TGCGCCAGCAGCCGAGACATTACAGATTCGAACACCGGGGAGCTGTTTTTT.